The 2 T cell receptor beta chains given below trace back to one sample, sequenced in a study of a mutant IDH1 vaccine in newly diagnosed glioma. The data were produced by immunoSEQ multiplex PCR, yet TCRdb's version contains in-frame clones alone and is incomplete. The repertoire includes some 95,000 clones, roughly 75% of them detected once, and approximately 7.6% sits in the top ten. Indicated time point: baseline, week 1 (first vaccination visit). Regarding treatment: pre-vaccination baseline after standard-of-care therapy. The source was PBMCs, collected from a glioma patient treated with radiotherapy, temozolomide or both. Every receptor here comes from a man aged 35 to 55 with glioma.

The rearrangement joins TRBV5-1 to TRBJ2-2; a possible D gene is TRBD1 (6 bases). This CDR3 region has 15 residues. The V gene's germline CDR1 is SGHRS and CDR2 YFSETQ. V was pared by 2 bases and J by 3 bases, with 11 bases between. The DNA for the CDR3 is TGCGCCAGCAGCTTTACACAGGGAGACACCGGGGAGCTGTTTTTT. It encodes CASSFTQGDTGELFF.

The chain carries TRBV30 and TRBJ1-3; D is ambiguous. This CDR3 spans 14 amino acids. Germline lookup yields CDR1 GTSNPN and CDR2 SVGIG (reference sequence). V was clipped by 5 bases and J by 0 bases, with 11 bases between them. CDR3 in amino acids: CAWWAGVSGNTIYF. The CDR3 coding sequence is TGTGCCTGGTGGGCAGGCGTCTCTGGAAACACCATATATTTT. Supplemented by reference TRBV30 and TRBJ1-3, the full variable domain reads SQTIHQWPATLVQPVGSPLSLECTVEGTSNPNLYWYRQAAGRGLQLLFYSVGIGQISSEVPQNLSASRPQDRQFILSSKKLLLSDSGFYLCAWWAGVSGNTIYFGEGSWLTVV.